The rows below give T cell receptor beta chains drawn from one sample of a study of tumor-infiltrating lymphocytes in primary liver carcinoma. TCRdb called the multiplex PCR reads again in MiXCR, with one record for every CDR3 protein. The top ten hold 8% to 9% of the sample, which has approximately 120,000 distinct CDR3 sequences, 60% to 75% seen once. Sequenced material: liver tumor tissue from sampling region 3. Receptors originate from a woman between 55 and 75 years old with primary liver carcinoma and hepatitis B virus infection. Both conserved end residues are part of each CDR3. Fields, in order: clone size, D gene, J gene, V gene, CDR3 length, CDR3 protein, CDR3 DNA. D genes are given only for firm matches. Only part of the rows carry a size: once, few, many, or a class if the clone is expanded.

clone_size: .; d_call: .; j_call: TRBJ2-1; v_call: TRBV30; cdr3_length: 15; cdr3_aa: CARRRPGSPTNEHFF; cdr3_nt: TGTGCCCGGAGGAGGCCGGGATCCCCCACCAATGAGCATTTCTTC
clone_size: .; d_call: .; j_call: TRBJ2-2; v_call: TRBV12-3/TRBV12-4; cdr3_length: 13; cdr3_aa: CASSRQTTGELFF; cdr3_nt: TGTGCCAGCAGCCGACAGACCACCGGGGAACTGTTTTTT
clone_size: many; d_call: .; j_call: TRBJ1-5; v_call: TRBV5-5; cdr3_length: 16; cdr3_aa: CASSLGPRGSNQPQHF; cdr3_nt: TGTGCCAGCAGCTTGGGGCCCCGGGGGTCAAATCAGCCCCAGCATTTT
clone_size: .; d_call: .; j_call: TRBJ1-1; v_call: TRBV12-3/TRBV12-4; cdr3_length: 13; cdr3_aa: CVSRLDLDTEAFF; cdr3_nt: TGTGTCAGCAGACTAGACCTGGACACTGAAGCTTTCTTT
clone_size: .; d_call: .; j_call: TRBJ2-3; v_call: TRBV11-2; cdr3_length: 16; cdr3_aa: CASGSQGLLRTDTRNF; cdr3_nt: TGTGCCAGTGGATCGCAGGGACTCCTACGCACAGATACGCGGAATTTT
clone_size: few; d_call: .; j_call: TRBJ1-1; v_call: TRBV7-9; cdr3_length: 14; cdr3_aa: CASSLGWGNTEAFF; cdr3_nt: TGTGCCAGCAGCTTAGGTTGGGGGAACACTGAAGCTTTCTTT
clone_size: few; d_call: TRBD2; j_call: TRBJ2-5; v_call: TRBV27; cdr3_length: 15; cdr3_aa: CASRPDRLAPETQYF; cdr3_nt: TGTGCCAGCAGACCCGACAGACTAGCCCCAGAGACCCAGTACTTC
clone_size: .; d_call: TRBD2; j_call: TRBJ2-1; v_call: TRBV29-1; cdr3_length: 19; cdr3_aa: CSLSELKNAPSGYYNEQFF; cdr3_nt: TGCAGCCTTTCTGAACTCAAGAATGCCCCTAGCGGGTACTACAATGAGCAGTTCTTC
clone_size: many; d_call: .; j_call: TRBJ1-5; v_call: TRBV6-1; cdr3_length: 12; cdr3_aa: CASRGSRQPQHF; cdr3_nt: TGTGCCAGCCGGGGGTCTCGGCAGCCCCAGCATTTT
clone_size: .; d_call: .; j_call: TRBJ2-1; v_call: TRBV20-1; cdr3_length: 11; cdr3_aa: CSANYYNEQFF; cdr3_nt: TGCAGTGCTAACTACTACAATGAGCAGTTCTTC